This TCR beta chain was retrieved from a study of blood T cells in healthy people across ages. With a J-beta primer mix and a sample-barcoded 5' primer, a second PCR ran roughly 7 to 11 cycles. In TCRdb, the 5' RACE reads were re-called with MiXCR into one record per CDR3 protein. In the table there are around 1,700,000 distinct CDR3 sequences, roughly 27% of which are singletons. Overall study findings and caveats: TCR beta diversity correlated strongly with naive T cell percentage. When set beside aged donors, long-lived donors presented more naive CD4+ cells and higher diversity.

Turning to this clonotype: Its cognate antigen is unknown. At one end, the junction sequence differs from germline, possibly due to a read error.

The receptor comes from a woman aged 30 to 39 in good health. The sequencing sample was made of blood.

The CDR3 nucleotides are TGTGCCAGCATCTTAGACCTCCAGCGGCAAGAGGCCCAGTACTTC. Translation: CASILDLQRQEAQYF. The chain links TRBV11-1 to TRBJ2-5; D is perhaps TRBD2 (5 bases). Germline values: CDR1 SGHAT, CDR2 FQDESV (reference sequence). The CDR3 sequence is 15 residues long.